This T cell receptor beta chain comes out of a study of blood T cell repertoires in COVID-19 (dated by TCRdb to the early 2020s). With respect to the entire study: Samples covering the acute and convalescent phases of COVID-19 were provided by collaborators in the United States, Italy and Spain. The material from the prospective study consisted of cDNA or gDNA derived from T cells, B-cell-depleted T cells, or PBMCs. Deeply sampled blood TCRbeta repertoires from subjects exposed to, actively infected with, or recovered from COVID-19 were included in the dataset. A freely available public database, intended as a resource for researchers studying the immune response to SARS-CoV-2, is where the repertoires were released. The samples were drawn from the first 160 participants of the ongoing ImmuneRACE study and from 1,254 subjects provided by 6 global collaborators. A de-identified subject ID, COVID-19 status, age in years and sex were almost always included in the sample metadata. Where HLA class I and class II types were available, the types were taken from metadata supplied by the sample provider, not from assay-based typing.

Each collaborating institution followed its own protocols to collect whole blood in K2EDTA tubes. For TCRbeta analysis, collaborators shipped samples in one of three forms: frozen whole blood, isolated PBMCs, or DNA extracted from either of those sample types. In regard to this clone: Its antigen is still unknown. No base qualities exist here, and no much larger clone lies one base off it.

The paper as a whole reports these results and caveats: Clinical and demographic metadata were provided uncurated, with the amount varying by source and participant.

Including cysteine and phenylalanine, the CDR3 has 16 amino acids. Solely the CDR3 DNA is kept, with 48 bases framed from the first base. V was cut back by 5 bases and J by 0 bases, leaving a gap of 16 bases between them. CDR1 is given as MNHEY and CDR2 as SMNVEV, both from the germline V gene (reference sequence). TCRbeta CDR3 regions were amplified from genomic DNA by means of the immunoSEQ Assay, a bias-controlled multiplex PCR. The source study handled its data this way. The number of nucleated cells in each sample was estimated from the amplification of reference gene primers within the assay. To quantify the absolute abundance of each unique TCRbeta CDR3 rearrangement, sequence reads were collapsed and filtered. For each sample, productive Simpson clonality was calculated as the square root of Simpson's diversity index across productive rearrangements. Drawn from immuneACCESS, this table holds only the in-frame rearrangements with V and J called that TCRdb kept. Clones are partly lost; checked studies trace under half to an unresolved V gene and leave the rest unexplained. That table furnishes V, J and clone size, whereas the DNA furnished D and trimming. The sample data list more than 200,000 clones, and approximately 91% of these were observed just once. The biggest ten clones account for around 0.72% of the sample.

Sequencing was done on a sample of peripheral blood. The chain is made from TRBV27 and TRBJ1-2; TRBD1 is a possible D gene, resting on 5 matching bases. The receptor's source is a man aged 35 to 55 with acute or convalescent COVID-19. The nucleotide sequence reads TGTGCCAGCAGTCAGGGCCCGTCTTGGGCTAACTATGGCTACACCTTC. This gives the protein CASSQGPSWANYGYTF.